Listed here are 20 T cell receptor beta chains from one sample, sequenced in a study of blood T cells in healthy people across ages. Alongside a J-beta primer mix, a sample-barcoded 5' primer served in a second PCR lasting about 7 to 12 cycles. TCRdb recomputed calls from the 5' RACE reads with MiXCR, one row per CDR3 protein. The sample has some 760,000 distinct CDR3 sequences, approximately 25% seen once; the top ten hold under 4.5%. The sample was also reused in another study, on T cells of mothers and their children.

Sample: blood. The receptor source for this set is a boy between 10 and 17 years old in good health.

CDR3: CASSPGTGIGYEQYF. CDR3 in DNA: TGTGCCAGCAGCCCTGGGACCGGAATTGGATACGAGCAGTACTTC. V is TRBV6-2 or TRBV6-3 and J is TRBJ2-7; D may match TRBD1 or TRBD2 (5 bases each). Germline assignment: CDR1 MNHEY and CDR2 SVGEGT. V lost 6 bases, J lost 4 bases, and 19 bases lay in between. This CDR3 is built from 15 residues.

This clonotype was observed a handful of times. This chain joins TRBV20-1 and TRBJ2-1, with 16 bases matching TRBD2. The J segment lost 15 bases and the V segment lost 2 bases, leaving 7 bases of the junction unmatched. The CDR3 is made up of 14 amino acids. The V gene's germline CDR1 is DFQATT and CDR2 SNEGSKA (reference sequence). CDR3 residues: CSARNSGLAGGWFF. The CDR3 DNA sequence: TGCAGTGCTAGAAACTCGGGACTAGCGGGGGGGTGGTTCTTC.

The chain couples TRBV24-1 to TRBJ2-1; 13 bases are shared with TRBD2. The DNA matches TRBJ2-7 better at its end, which makes the J call doubtful. The CDR3 runs to 18 residues. Germline CDR1 KGHDR, CDR2 SFDVKD. The CDR3 is CATSDHGLAGVGSYEQYF. The CDR3 DNA sequence: TGTGCCACCAGTGATCACGGACTAGCGGGAGTGGGCTCCTACGAGCAGTACTTC.

A few counts support this clonotype. This chain links TRBV29-1 with TRBJ2-7; 10 nucleotides align to TRBD1. The CDR3 totals 14 residues. The germline CDR1 and CDR2 sequences are SQVTM and ANQGSEA. V lost 6 bases and J lost 4; bases outside the gene matches: 9. In DNA form, the CDR3 reads TGCAGCGTCGGTCCGGGGACAGGGGAGTACGAGCAGTACTTC. Its translation: CSVGPGTGEYEQYF.

V is TRBV7-9 and J is TRBJ1-1, with a tentative D call TRBD1 (6 bases). V was pared by 7 bases and J by 5 bases, with 17 bases between. The V gene's germline CDR1 is SEHNR and CDR2 FQNEAQ (reference sequence). This CDR3 comprises 14 residues. The CDR3 protein is CASITSEGGTEAFF. The CDR3 DNA sequence: TGTGCCAGCATAACCTCCGAGGGGGGAACTGAAGCTTTCTTT.

The V and J genes are TRBV19 and TRBJ1-1; D not resolved. The CDR3 is made up of 15 amino acids. Germline V CDR1 and CDR2: LNHDA, SQIVND (reference sequence). V lost 3 bases to trimming and J lost 0 bases, with 11 bases between them. CDR3 bases: TGTGCCAGTAGTATTGTAGGAAACATGAACACTGAAGCTTTCTTT. Protein: CASSIVGNMNTEAFF.

This sequence joins TRBV6-6 and TRBJ2-7; D gene uncertain. Trimming took 0 bases from V and 6 from J, leaving 9 bases between them. The CDR3 has 13 amino acids. Germline CDR1 reads MNHNY; CDR2 reads SVGAGI (reference sequence). For the CDR3, the DNA is TGTGCCAGCAGTTACTCGCCCAGTTGCGAGCAGTACTTC. Translating it yields CASSYSPSCEQYF.

The V gene is TRBV7-9, the J gene TRBJ2-2; D remains ambiguous. Trimming removed 2 bases at V and 9 bases at J, with 13 bases between. Germline V gene data show CDR1 as SEHNR and CDR2 as FQNEAQ (reference sequence). The CDR3 runs 14 residues. This CDR3 reads CASSLFSSPRELFF. The DNA of the CDR3 is TGTGCCAGCAGCTTATTCAGTTCGCCCCGGGAGCTGTTTTTT.

The rearrangement uses TRBV5-1 and TRBJ2-5; 7 bases fit TRBD1. The trim removed 3 bases at V and 2 bases at J, leaving 10 bases unmatched. The CDR3 length is 16 residues. CDR1 and CDR2 (germline): SGHRS, YFSETQ. CDR3 residues: CASSSPVGGRQETQYF. The CDR3 DNA reads TGCGCCAGCAGCTCCCCGGTAGGGGGCAGACAAGAGACCCAGTACTTC.

The J gene is TRBJ2-3, the V gene TRBV11-2; 8 bases agree with TRBD1. The CDR3 runs to 15 residues. Germline-derived CDR1 and CDR2 are SGHAT and FQNNGV. With V trimmed by 4 bases and J by 2 bases, 5 bases remained unmatched. In DNA form, the CDR3 reads TGTGCCAGCAGCTCCCGACAGGGGACCACAGATACGCAGTATTTT. Protein sequence: CASSSRQGTTDTQYF.

The chain is built from TRBV5-1 and TRBJ2-5, with TRBD2 matching 10 bases. The CDR3 loop spans 16 amino acids. Germline loops: CDR1 SGHRS, CDR2 YFSETQ. After removal of 4 bases from V and 6 bases from J, the junction contained 12 bases not matched to a gene. The CDR3 spells CASSPLFSSGGKTQYF. Written as DNA, the CDR3 is TGCGCCAGCAGCCCACTCTTCTCTAGCGGGGGCAAGACCCAGTACTTC.

There are a few counts of this clonotype. CDR3 coding DNA: TGTGCCAGTAGTATAGGGTTTGCTGAGCAGTTCTTC. It yields the protein CASSIGFAEQFF. The chain is built from TRBV19 and TRBJ2-5; no firm D call. The last part of the DNA fits TRBJ2-1 better; the J call may be wrong. This CDR3 is built from 12 residues. CDR1 is LNHDA and CDR2 is SQIVND in the germline V gene (reference sequence).

The chain uses TRBV6-2 or TRBV6-3 and TRBJ1-5; no firm D call. V was trimmed by 2 bases and J by 4 bases, leaving 9 bases between them. The CDR3 loop spans 14 amino acids. The germline gives CDR1 MNHEY, CDR2 SVGEGT. The CDR3 bases are TGTGCCAGCAGTTACCCGCAGCCGAATCAGCCCCAGCATTTT. The encoded protein is CASSYPQPNQPQHF.

In this sample, this clonotype turned up a few times. This chain's CDR3 is CASSQGGGERTYEQYF. In DNA, the CDR3 is TGCGCCAGCAGCCAAGGGGGTGGAGAACGAACCTACGAGCAGTACTTC. V is TRBV4-3 and J is TRBJ2-7; D is ambiguous. The CDR3 contains 16 residues. Deletions cut 1 base from V and 2 bases from J, with 15 bases between. The germline gives CDR1 LGHNA, CDR2 YSLEER.

The V gene is TRBV12-3 or TRBV12-4, the J gene TRBJ2-5; no clear D gene. The DNA end favors TRBJ2-1, so the J call may be wrong. CDR3 length: 16 residues. This CDR3 reads CASSPTADPVKNEQFF. The CDR3 bases are TGTGCCAGCAGTCCAACCGCGGATCCCGTCAAGAATGAGCAGTTCTTC.

The chain has TRBV20-1 and TRBJ2-2; D gene unclear. Germline values: CDR1 DFQATT, CDR2 SNEGSKA (reference sequence). V gave up 3 bases and J gave up 2 bases, with 10 bases separating them. The CDR3 length is 14 residues. The CDR3 region is CSASSRGNTGELFF. The DNA of the CDR3 is TGCAGTGCTAGTTCGAGAGGAAACACCGGGGAGCTGTTTTTT.

This clonotype was seen only a few times. This chain connects TRBV5-1 to TRBJ2-4, with 7 bases fitting TRBD2. The length of the CDR3 is 15 residues. Per the germline V gene, CDR1 is SGHRS and CDR2 is YFSETQ. Trimming took 0 bases from V and 5 from J; bases not matched to a gene: 5. The CDR3 coding sequence is TGCGCCAGCAGCTTGGAGGGCGGGAGCGAAAACATTCAGTACTTC. This codes for CASSLEGGSENIQYF.

The chain recombines TRBV7-2 with TRBJ2-3; D is ambiguous. The V end was cut by 5 bases, the J end by 2 bases, with 8 bases between. Per the germline V gene, CDR1 is SGHTA and CDR2 is FQGNSA. This CDR3 region has 13 residues. CDR3 residues: CASSRVVTDTQYF. The CDR3 nucleotides are TGTGCCAGCAGCCGAGTGGTCACAGATACGCAGTATTTT.

Comments on this clonotype: One end of the junction is discordant with germline, which a read error may explain. The chain couples TRBV6-5 to TRBJ2-2; D remains ambiguous. CDR3 length equals 13 residues. In germline, CDR1 is MNHEY, CDR2 SVGAGI. The CDR3 spells CAGREPNTGELFF. The CDR3 coding sequence is TGTGCCGGCAGAGAACCGAACACCGGGGAGCTGTTTTTT.

The chain employs TRBV14 and TRBJ1-2; 11 nucleotides agree with TRBD1. The V and J ends lost 5 bases and 4 bases, in that order; junction bases with no gene match: 6. Per germline, CDR1 SGHDN and CDR2 FVKESK. The CDR3 consists of 15 residues. The DNA for the CDR3 is TGTGCCAGCAGCAGAGGACAGGGGGCAATCTATGGCTACACCTTC. Translated, it gives CASSRGQGAIYGYTF.